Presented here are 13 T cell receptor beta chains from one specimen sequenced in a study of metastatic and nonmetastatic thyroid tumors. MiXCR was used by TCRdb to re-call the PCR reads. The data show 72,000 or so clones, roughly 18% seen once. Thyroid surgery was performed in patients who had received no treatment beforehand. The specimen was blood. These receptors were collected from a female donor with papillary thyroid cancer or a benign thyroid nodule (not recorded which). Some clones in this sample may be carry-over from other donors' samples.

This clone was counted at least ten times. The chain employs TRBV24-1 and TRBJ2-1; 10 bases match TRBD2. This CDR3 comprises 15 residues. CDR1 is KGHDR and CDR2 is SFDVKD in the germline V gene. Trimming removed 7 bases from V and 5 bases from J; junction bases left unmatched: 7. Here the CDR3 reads CATSPTSGTHNEQFF. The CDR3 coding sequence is TGTGCCACCAGCCCCACTAGCGGGACCCACAATGAGCAGTTCTTC.

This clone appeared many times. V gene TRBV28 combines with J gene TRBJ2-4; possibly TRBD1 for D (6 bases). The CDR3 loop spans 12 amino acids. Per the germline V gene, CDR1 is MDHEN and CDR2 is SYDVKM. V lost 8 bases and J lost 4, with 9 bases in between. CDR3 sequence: CASWGRKNIQYF. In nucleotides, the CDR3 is TGTGCCAGCTGGGGGCGGAAAAACATTCAGTACTTC. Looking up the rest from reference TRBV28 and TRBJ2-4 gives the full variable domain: DVKVTQSSRYLVKRTGEKVFLECVQDMDHENMFWYRQDPGLGLRLIYFSYDVKMKEKGDIPEGYSVSREKKERFSLILESASTNQTSMYLCASWGRKNIQYFGAGTRLSVL.

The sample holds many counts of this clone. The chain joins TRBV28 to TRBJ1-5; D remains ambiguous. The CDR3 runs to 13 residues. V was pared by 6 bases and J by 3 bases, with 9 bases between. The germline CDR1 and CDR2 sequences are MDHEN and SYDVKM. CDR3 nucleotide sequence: TGTGCCAGCAGCCCTGCGTCCAATCAGCCCCAGCATTTT. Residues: CASSPASNQPQHF. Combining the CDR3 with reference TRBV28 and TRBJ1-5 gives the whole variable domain DVKVTQSSRYLVKRTGEKVFLECVQDMDHENMFWYRQDPGLGLRLIYFSYDVKMKEKGDIPEGYSVSREKKERFSLILESASTNQTSMYLCASSPASNQPQHFGDGTRLSIL.

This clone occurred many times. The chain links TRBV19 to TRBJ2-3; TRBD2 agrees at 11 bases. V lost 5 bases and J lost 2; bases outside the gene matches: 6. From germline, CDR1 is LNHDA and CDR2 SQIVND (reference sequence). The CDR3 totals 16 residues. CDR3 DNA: TGTGCCAGTAGTCAGCTAGCGGGAGGAGCCACAGATACGCAGTATTTT. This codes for CASSQLAGGATDTQYF.

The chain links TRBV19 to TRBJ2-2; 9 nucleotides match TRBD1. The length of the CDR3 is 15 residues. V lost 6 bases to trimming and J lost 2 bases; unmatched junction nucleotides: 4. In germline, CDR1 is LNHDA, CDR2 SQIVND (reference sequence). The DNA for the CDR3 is TGTGCCAGTAGCCAGACAGGGGGTAACACCGGGGAGCTGTTTTTT. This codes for CASSQTGGNTGELFF.

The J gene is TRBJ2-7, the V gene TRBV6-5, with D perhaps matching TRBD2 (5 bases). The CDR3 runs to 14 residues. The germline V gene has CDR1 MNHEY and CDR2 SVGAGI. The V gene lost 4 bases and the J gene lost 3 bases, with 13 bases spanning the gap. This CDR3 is CASSSTGLDYEQYF. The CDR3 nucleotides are TGTGCCAGCAGTTCCACCGGACTTGACTACGAGCAGTACTTC.

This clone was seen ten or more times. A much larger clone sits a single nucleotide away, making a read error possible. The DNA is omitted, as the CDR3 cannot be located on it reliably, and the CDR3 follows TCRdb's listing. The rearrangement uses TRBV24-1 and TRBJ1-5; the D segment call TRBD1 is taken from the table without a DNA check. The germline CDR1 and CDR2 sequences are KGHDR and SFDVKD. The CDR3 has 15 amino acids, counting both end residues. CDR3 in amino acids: CATSWGGGSNQPRHF.

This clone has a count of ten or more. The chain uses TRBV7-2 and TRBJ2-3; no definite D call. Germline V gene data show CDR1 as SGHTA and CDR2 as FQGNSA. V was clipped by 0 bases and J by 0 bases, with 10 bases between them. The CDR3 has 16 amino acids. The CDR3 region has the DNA TGTGCCAGCAGCTTAGCGAGTCGGAGAAGCACAGATACGCAGTATTTT. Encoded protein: CASSLASRRSTDTQYF.

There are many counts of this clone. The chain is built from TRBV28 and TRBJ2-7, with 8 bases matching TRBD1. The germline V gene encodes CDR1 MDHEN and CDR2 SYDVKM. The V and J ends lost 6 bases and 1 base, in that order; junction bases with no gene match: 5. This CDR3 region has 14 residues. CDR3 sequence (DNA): TGTGCCAGCAGGAGACAGGGGAGGTCCTACGAGCAGTACTTC. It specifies CASRRQGRSYEQYF.

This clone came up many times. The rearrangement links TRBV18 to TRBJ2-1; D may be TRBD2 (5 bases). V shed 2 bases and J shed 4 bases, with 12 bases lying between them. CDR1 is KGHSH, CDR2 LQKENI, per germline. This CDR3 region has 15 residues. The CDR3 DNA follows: TGTGCCAGCTCACCAAAGGGAGTCCGGTACAATGAGCAGTTCTTC. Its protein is CASSPKGVRYNEQFF.

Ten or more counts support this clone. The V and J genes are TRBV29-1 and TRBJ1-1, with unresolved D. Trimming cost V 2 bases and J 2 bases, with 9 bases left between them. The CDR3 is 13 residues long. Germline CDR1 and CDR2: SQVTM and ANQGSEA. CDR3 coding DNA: TGCAGCGTTGAACCGGGAATAAACACTGAAGCTTTCTTT. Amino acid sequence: CSVEPGINTEAFF.

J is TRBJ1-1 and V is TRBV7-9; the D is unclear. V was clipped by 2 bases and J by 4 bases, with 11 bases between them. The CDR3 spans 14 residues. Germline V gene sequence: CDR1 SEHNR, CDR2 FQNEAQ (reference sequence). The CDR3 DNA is TGTGCCAGCAGCTTACTTGGTGAAGCCACTGAAGCTTTCTTT. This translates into CASSLLGEATEAFF.

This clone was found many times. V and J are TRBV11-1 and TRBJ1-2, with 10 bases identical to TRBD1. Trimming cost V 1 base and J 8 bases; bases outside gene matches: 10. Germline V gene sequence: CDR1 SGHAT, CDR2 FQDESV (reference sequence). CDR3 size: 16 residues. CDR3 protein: CASSLVYDRGLGGYTF. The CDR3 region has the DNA TGTGCCAGCAGCTTAGTCTACGACAGGGGGCTGGGCGGCTACACCTTC.